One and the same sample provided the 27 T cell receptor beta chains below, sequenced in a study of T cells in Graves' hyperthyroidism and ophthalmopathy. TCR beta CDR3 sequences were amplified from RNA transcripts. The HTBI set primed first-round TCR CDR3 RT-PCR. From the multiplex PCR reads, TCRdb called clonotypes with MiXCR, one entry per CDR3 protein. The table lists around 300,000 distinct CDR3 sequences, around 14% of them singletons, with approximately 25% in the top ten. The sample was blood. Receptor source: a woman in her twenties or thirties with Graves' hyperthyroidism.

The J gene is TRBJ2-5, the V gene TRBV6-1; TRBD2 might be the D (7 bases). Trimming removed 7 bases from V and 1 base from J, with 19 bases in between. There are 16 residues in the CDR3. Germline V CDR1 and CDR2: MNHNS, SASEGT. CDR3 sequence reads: CASNVGGAWGQETQYF. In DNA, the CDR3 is TGTGCCAGCAACGTTGGGGGGGCTTGGGGCCAAGAGACCCAGTACTTC.

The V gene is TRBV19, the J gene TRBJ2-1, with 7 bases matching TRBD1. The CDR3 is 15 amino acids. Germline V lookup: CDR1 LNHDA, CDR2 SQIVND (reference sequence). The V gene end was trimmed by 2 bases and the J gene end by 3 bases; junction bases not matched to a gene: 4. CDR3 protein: CASSITRDSYNEQFF. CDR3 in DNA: TGTGCCAGTAGTATAACCCGGGACAGCTACAATGAGCAGTTCTTC.

DNA for the CDR3: TGTGCCAGTAGTATGACGGCCAACGGTGCGCGCACTGAAGCTTTCTTT. Residues: CASSMTANGARTEAFF. The chain recombines TRBV19 with TRBJ1-1; D is ambiguous. The CDR3 extends over 16 amino acids. Germline V lookup: CDR1 LNHDA, CDR2 SQIVND (reference sequence). V was pared by 3 bases and J by 4 bases, with 18 bases between.

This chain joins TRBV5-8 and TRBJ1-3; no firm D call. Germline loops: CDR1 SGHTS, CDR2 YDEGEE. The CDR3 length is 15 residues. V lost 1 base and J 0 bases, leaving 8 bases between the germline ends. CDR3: CASSLLGSSGNTIYF. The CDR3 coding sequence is TGTGCCAGCAGCTTGTTGGGCAGCTCTGGAAACACCATATATTTT.

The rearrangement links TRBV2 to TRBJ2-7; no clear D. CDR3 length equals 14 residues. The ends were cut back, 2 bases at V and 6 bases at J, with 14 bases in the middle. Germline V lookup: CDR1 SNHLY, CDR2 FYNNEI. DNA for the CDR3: TGTGCCAGCAGTGAACTAACGGCGAATTCCGAGCAGTACTTC. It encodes CASSELTANSEQYF.

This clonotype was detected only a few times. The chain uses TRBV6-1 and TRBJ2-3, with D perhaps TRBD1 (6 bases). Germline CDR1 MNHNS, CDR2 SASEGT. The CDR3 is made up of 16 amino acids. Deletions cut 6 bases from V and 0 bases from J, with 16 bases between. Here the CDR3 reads CASSLGTTTSTDTQYF. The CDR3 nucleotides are TGTGCCAGCAGCCTCGGGACAACGACAAGCACAGATACGCAGTATTTT.

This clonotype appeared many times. The CDR3 reads CASNKGTGVRTQYF. DNA of the CDR3: TGTGCCAGCAACAAAGGGACAGGGGTGCGGACCCAGTACTTC. J is TRBJ2-5 and V is TRBV2; 10 bases agree with TRBD1. The CDR3 has 14 residues. Germline CDR1 is SNHLY and CDR2 is FYNNEI. The junction had 9 bases not matched to a gene; V was cut back by 7 bases and J by 7 bases.

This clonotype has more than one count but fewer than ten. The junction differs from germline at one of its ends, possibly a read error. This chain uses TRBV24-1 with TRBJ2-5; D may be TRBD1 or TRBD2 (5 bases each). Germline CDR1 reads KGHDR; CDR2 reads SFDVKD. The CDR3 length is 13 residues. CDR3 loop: CATSDFKGETQCF. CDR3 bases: TGTGCCACCAGTGATTTTAAAGGGGAGACCCAGTGCTTC.

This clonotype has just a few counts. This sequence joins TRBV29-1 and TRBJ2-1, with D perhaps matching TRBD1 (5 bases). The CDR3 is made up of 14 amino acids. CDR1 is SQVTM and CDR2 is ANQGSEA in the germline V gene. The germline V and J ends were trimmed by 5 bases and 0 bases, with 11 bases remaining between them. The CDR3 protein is CSVTDRASYNEQFF. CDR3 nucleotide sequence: TGCAGCGTTACTGACAGAGCCTCCTACAATGAGCAGTTCTTC.

The CDR3, as DNA: TGCGCCAGCAGCCCGGGGGGACGGACCCTGACCGGGGAGCTGTTTTTT. Protein product: CASSPGGRTLTGELFF. This rearrangement joins TRBV5-1 to TRBJ2-2, with 7 bases matching TRBD2. The germline gives CDR1 SGHRS, CDR2 YFSETQ. J lost 5 bases, V lost 4 bases, and 11 bases had no gene match. There are 16 residues in the CDR3. Filled out from reference TRBV5-1 and TRBJ2-2, the complete variable domain reads KAGVTQTPRYLIKTRGQQVTLSCSPISGHRSVSWYQQTPGQGLQFLFEYFSETQRNKGNFPGRFSGRQFSNSRSEMNVSTLELGDSALYLCASSPGGRTLTGELFFGEGSRLTVL.

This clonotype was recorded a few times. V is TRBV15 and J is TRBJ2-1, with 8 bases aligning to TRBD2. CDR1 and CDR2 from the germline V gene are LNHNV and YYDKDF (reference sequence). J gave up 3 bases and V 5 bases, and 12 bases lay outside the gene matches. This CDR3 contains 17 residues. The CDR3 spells CATSLRVLAVNYNEQFF. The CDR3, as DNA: TGTGCCACCAGCCTGCGGGTACTAGCGGTTAACTACAATGAGCAGTTCTTC.

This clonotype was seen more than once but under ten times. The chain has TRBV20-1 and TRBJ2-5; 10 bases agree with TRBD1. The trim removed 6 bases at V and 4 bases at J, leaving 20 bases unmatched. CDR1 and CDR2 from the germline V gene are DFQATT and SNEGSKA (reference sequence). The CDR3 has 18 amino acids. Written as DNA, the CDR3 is TGCAGTGCCAACCCTCAATTCCCCGGGACAGGGGATAGAGAGACCCAGTACTTC. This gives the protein CSANPQFPGTGDRETQYF.

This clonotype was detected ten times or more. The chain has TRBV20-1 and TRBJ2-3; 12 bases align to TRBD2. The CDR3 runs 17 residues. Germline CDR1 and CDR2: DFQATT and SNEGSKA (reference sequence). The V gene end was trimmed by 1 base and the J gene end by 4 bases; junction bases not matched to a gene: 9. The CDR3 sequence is CSARAPRTSGKSDTQYF. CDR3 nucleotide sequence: TGCAGTGCTAGAGCCCCCCGGACTAGCGGGAAGTCAGATACGCAGTATTTT.

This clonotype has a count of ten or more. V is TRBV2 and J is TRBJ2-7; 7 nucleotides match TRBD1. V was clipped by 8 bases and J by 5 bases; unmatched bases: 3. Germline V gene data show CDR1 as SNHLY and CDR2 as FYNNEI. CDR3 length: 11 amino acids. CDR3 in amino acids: CASQTGNEQYF. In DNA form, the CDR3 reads TGTGCCAGCCAGACAGGGAACGAGCAGTACTTC.

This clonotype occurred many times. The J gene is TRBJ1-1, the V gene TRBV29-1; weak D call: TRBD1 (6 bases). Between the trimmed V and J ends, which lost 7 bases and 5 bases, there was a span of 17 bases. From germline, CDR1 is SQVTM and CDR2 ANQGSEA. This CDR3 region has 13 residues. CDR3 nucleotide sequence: TGCAGCGCCCGACGGGGGGCACATACTGAAGCTTTCTTT. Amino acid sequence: CSARRGAHTEAFF.

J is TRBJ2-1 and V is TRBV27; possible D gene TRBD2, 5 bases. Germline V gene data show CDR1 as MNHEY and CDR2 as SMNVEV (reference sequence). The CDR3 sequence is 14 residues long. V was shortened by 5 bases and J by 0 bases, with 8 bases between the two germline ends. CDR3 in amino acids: CASSTGISYNEQFF. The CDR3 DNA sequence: TGTGCCAGCAGTACGGGGATCTCCTACAATGAGCAGTTCTTC.

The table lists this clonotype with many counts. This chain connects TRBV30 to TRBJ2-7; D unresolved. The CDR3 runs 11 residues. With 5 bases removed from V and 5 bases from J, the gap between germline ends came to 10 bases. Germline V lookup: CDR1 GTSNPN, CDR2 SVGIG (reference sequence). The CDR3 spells CAWSVGNEQYF. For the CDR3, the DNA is TGTGCCTGGTCCGTTGGGAACGAGCAGTACTTC.

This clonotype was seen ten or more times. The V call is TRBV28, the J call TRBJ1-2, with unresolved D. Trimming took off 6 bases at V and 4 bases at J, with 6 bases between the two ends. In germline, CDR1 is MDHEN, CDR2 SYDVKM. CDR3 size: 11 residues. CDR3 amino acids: CASSARYGYTF. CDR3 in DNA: TGTGCCAGCAGCGCCCGCTATGGCTACACCTTC.

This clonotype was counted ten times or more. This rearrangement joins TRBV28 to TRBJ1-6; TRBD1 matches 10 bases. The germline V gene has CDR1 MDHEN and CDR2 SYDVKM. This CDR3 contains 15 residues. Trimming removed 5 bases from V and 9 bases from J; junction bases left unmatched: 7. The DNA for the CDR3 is TGTGCCAGCAGTGGACCGGGACAGGGGCTTTCACCCCTCCACTTT. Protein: CASSGPGQGLSPLHF.

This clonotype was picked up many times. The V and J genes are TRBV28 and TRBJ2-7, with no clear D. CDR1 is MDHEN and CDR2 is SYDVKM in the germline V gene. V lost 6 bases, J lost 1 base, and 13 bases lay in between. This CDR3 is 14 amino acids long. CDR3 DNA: TGTGCCAGCAGCCAGGCTACCGTATCCTACGAGCAGTACTTC. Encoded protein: CASSQATVSYEQYF.

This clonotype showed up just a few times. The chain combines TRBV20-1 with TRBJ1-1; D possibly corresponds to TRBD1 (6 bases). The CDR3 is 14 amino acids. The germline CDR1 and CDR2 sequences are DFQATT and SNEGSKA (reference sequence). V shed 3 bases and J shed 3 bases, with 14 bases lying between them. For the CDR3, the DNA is TGCAGTGCTAGTAGGGGGGGCCGGGACACTGAAGCTTTCTTT. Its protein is CSASRGGRDTEAFF.

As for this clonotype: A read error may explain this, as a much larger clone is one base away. The DNA of the CDR3 is TGTGCCAGCGAATCGGAACGTATGAGACATACTGAAGCTTTCTTT. Its translation is CASESERMRHTEAFF. The V and J genes are TRBV11-2 and TRBJ1-1; no firm D call. Trimming removed 8 bases at V and 5 bases at J, with 21 bases between. The length of the CDR3 is 15 residues. The germline V gene encodes CDR1 SGHAT and CDR2 FQNNGV. The full variable domain, with the rest looked up from reference TRBV11-2 and TRBJ1-1, is EAGVAQSPRYKIIEKRQSVAFWCNPISGHATLYWYQQILGQGPKLLIQFQNNGVVDDSQLPKDRFSAERLKGVDSTLKIQPAKLEDSAVYLCASESERMRHTEAFFGQGTRLTVV.

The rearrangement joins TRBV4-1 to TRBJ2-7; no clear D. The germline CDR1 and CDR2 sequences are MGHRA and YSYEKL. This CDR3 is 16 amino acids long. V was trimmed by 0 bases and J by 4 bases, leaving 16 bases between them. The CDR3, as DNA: TGCGCCAGCAGCCAAGATTGGCCAGGTGGGTCATACGAGCAGTACTTC. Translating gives CASSQDWPGGSYEQYF.

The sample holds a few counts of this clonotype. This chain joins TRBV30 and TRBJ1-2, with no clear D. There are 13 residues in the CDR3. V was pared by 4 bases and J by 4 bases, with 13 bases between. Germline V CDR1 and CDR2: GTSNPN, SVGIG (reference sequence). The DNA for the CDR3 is TGTGCCTGGAAAGGCAGGACTTTCTATGGCTACACCTTC. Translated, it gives CAWKGRTFYGYTF.

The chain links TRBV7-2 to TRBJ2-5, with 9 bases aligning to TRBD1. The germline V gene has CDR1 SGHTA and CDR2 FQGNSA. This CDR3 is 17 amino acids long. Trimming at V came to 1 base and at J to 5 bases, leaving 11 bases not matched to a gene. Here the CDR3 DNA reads TGTGCCAGCAGCTTAGGAAACAGGGGGCTGGGGTGGGAGACCCAGTACTTC. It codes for CASSLGNRGLGWETQYF. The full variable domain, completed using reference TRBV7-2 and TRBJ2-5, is GAGVSQSPSNKVTEKGKDVELRCDPISGHTALYWYRQSLGQGLEFLIYFQGNSAPDKSGLPSDRFSAERTGGSVSTLTIQRTQQEDSAVYLCASSLGNRGLGWETQYFGPGTRLLVL.

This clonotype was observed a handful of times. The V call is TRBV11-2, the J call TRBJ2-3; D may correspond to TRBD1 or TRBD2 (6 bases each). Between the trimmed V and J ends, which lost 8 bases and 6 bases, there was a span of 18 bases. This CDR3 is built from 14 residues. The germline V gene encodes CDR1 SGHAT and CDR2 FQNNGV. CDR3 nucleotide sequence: TGTGCCAGCGGTTCCCGGGGGCCTCGGGATACGCAGTATTTT. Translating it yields CASGSRGPRDTQYF.

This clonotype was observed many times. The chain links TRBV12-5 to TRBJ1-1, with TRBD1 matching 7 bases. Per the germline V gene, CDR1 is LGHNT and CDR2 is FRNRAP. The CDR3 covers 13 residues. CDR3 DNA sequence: TGTGCCAGCCGACAGGGCTTGAACACTGAAGCTTTCTTT. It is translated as CASRQGLNTEAFF.